The 14 T cell receptor beta chains presented below share a single source sample, sequenced in a study of graft-versus-host responses after intestinal transplantation. TCRdb's table, derived via immunoSEQ multiplex PCR, lists solely in-frame clones and lacks some. The sample shows approximately 82,000 clones, 91% of them seen only once. Their antigens are not known. Sequencing used unstimulated CD4+ T cells sorted from spleen or lymph node cells, obtained before intestinal transplant. These receptor sequences come from a human donor who received an intestinal transplant.

V gene TRBV4-3 combines with J gene TRBJ1-2, with 7 nucleotides matching TRBD1. Germline V gene lookup returns CDR1 LGHNA and CDR2 YSLEER. The CDR3 has 16 amino acids. V was pared by 4 bases and J by 8 bases, with 16 bases of the junction left unmatched. The chain's CDR3 is CASSRDGTEPLWGYTF. The CDR3 coding sequence is TGCGCCAGCAGCCGAGATGGGACAGAACCCTTGTGGGGCTACACCTTC.

V usage is TRBV7-6 and J usage is TRBJ1-4; possible D gene TRBD1, 6 bases. With 4 bases removed from V and 7 bases from J, the gap between germline ends came to 10 bases. This CDR3 spans 13 amino acids. CDR1 SGHVS and CDR2 FNYEAQ come from the germline V gene. The CDR3 sequence is CASSWGQGEKLFF. In nucleotides, the CDR3 is TGTGCCAGCAGCTGGGGGCAGGGTGAAAAACTGTTTTTT. The complete variable domain, with remaining parts taken from reference TRBV7-6 and TRBJ1-4, reads GAGVSQSPRYKVTKRGQDVALRCDPISGHVSLYWYRQALGQGPEFLTYFNYEAQQDKSGLPNDRFSAERPEGSISTLTIQRTEQRDSAMYRCASSWGQGEKLFFGSGTQLSVL.

The chain uses TRBV5-8 and TRBJ1-3, with D maybe TRBD1 (5 bases). The CDR3 extends over 15 amino acids. From germline, CDR1 is SGHTS and CDR2 YDEGEE. V lost 0 bases and J lost 0, with 7 bases in between. This chain's CDR3 is CASSLGQSSGNTIYF. The CDR3 DNA sequence: TGTGCCAGCAGCTTGGGACAGAGCTCTGGAAACACCATATATTTT.

The chain links TRBV19 to TRBJ2-3; no definite D call. Between the trimmed V and J ends, which lost 3 bases and 6 bases, there was a span of 16 bases. Per the germline V gene, CDR1 is LNHDA and CDR2 is SQIVND (reference sequence). The CDR3 runs to 15 residues. This CDR3 reads CASSINERKVDTQYF. The CDR3 DNA is TGTGCCAGTAGTATCAACGAGAGAAAAGTCGATACGCAGTATTTT.

The chain combines TRBV5-8 with TRBJ1-5; 10 positions agree with TRBD1. Germline assignment: CDR1 SGHTS and CDR2 YDEGEE. Germline trimming cut 4 bases from V and 10 bases from J; bases unmatched to any gene: 5. The CDR3 covers 13 residues. DNA for the CDR3: TGTGCCAGCAGCAAGGACAGGGGGGGTCCCCAGCATTTT. It encodes CASSKDRGGPQHF. The full variable domain, in which reference TRBV5-8 and TRBJ1-5 provide the parts outside the CDR3, is EAGVTQSPTHLIKTRGQQATLRCSPISGHTSVYWYQQALGLGLQFLLWYDEGEERNRGNFPPRFSGRQFPNYSSELNVNALELEDSALYLCASSKDRGGPQHFGDGTRLSIL.

The J gene is TRBJ2-7, the V gene TRBV30; D not resolved. The CDR3 totals 13 residues. V dropped 0 bases and J dropped 5 bases, with 11 bases sitting between them. Germline V gives CDR1 GTSNPN, CDR2 SVGIG (reference sequence). The CDR3 region has the DNA TGTGCCTGGAGTGTCCTTAGACTCCACGAGCAGTACTTC. It specifies CAWSVLRLHEQYF. The whole variable domain, filled in from reference TRBV30 and TRBJ2-7, reads SQTIHQWPATLVQPVGSPLSLECTVEGTSNPNLYWYRQAAGRGLQLLFYSVGIGQISSEVPQNLSASRPQDRQFILSSKKLLLSDSGFYLCAWSVLRLHEQYFGPGTRLTVT.

This chain uses TRBV4-3 with TRBJ2-3, with a weak D call TRBD2 (5 bases). The V end lost 0 bases, the J end lost 6 bases, and 10 bases lay between the germline ends. The CDR3 is made up of 14 amino acids. Germline V gene data show CDR1 as LGHNA and CDR2 as YSLEER. The CDR3 is CASSQDQAADTQYF. DNA for the CDR3: TGCGCCAGCAGCCAAGATCAAGCGGCGGATACGCAGTATTTT.

V usage is TRBV14 and J usage is TRBJ2-2; the D gene is possibly TRBD1 (5 bases). CDR1 and CDR2 (germline): SGHDN, FVKESK. Trimming stripped 2 bases from V and 6 bases from J, with 13 bases between. There are 15 residues in the CDR3. This CDR3 reads CASSQSYRGAGELFF. CDR3 DNA: TGTGCCAGCAGCCAATCTTATAGGGGCGCCGGGGAGCTGTTTTTT. Full variable domain (missing parts from reference TRBV14 and TRBJ2-2): EAGVTQFPSHSVIEKGQTVTLRCDPISGHDNLYWYRRVMGKEIKFLLHFVKESKQDESGMPNNRFLAERTGGTYSTLKVQPAELEDSGVYFCASSQSYRGAGELFFGEGSRLTVL.

About this clone: Other DNA sequences in the sample encode the same CDR3. The rearrangement joins TRBV9 to TRBJ2-3; 9 bases map to TRBD2. Germline lookup yields CDR1 SGDLS and CDR2 YYNGEE. The CDR3 length is 18 residues. V dropped 3 bases and J dropped 0; count of bases not matched to a gene: 11. This CDR3 is CASSGGTRLADSTDTQYF. CDR3 nucleotide sequence: TGTGCCAGCAGCGGGGGAACAAGACTAGCGGATAGCACAGATACGCAGTATTTT.

The chain uses TRBV9 and TRBJ2-7, with D uncertain. Germline CDR1 and CDR2: SGDLS and YYNGEE. V was trimmed by 0 bases and J by 0 bases, leaving 13 bases between them. This CDR3 has 16 amino acids. This CDR3 is CASSVDGSYSSYEQYF. DNA for the CDR3: TGTGCCAGCAGCGTAGACGGTAGTTACAGCTCCTACGAGCAGTACTTC.

CDR3 in DNA: TGCGCCAGCGCCCAGACAGGGAGGCCCAACTATGGCTACACCTTC. Translating gives CASAQTGRPNYGYTF. The chain recombines TRBV10-2 with TRBJ1-2; 7 bases map to TRBD1. CDR1 is WSHSY, CDR2 SAAADI, per germline. V lost 8 bases to trimming and J lost 2 bases; unmatched junction nucleotides: 11. This CDR3 spans 15 amino acids.

The chain combines TRBV29-1 with TRBJ2-7, with 8 bases lining up with TRBD1. The CDR3 consists of 15 residues. Germline V CDR1 and CDR2: SQVTM, ANQGSEA. The ends lost 2 bases at V and 7 bases at J; junction bases unmatched: 13. The CDR3 here is CSVETPGTGLGEQYF. The DNA for the CDR3 is TGCAGCGTTGAAACCCCCGGGACAGGACTTGGGGAGCAGTACTTC.

The J gene is TRBJ1-3, the V gene TRBV4-3; D not resolved. V shed 1 base and J shed 0 bases, with 10 bases lying between them. The germline CDR1 and CDR2 sequences are LGHNA and YSLEER. CDR3 length equals 16 residues. In nucleotides, the CDR3 is TGCGCCAGCAGCCAAGTGGGCAGGTTCTCTGGAAACACCATATATTTT. Amino acid sequence: CASSQVGRFSGNTIYF.

This chain links TRBV5-1 with TRBJ1-2, with D perhaps TRBD1 (6 bases). The V end was cut by 2 bases, the J end by 1 base, with 12 bases between. The CDR3 loop spans 15 amino acids. The germline V gene encodes CDR1 SGHRS and CDR2 YFSETQ. The DNA for the CDR3 is TGCGCCAGCAGCTTAAGCTACAGGGTTAACTATGGCTACACCTTC. Translation: CASSLSYRVNYGYTF.